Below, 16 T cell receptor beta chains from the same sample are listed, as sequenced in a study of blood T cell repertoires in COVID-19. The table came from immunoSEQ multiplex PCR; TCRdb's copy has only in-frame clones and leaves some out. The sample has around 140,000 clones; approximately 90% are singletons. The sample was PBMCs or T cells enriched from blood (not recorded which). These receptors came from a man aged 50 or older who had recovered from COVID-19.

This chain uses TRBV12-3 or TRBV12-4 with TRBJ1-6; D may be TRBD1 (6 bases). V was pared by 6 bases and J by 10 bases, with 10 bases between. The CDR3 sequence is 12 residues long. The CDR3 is CASSSQGSPLHF. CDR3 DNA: TGTGCCAGCAGCTCACAGGGCTCACCCCTCCACTTT.

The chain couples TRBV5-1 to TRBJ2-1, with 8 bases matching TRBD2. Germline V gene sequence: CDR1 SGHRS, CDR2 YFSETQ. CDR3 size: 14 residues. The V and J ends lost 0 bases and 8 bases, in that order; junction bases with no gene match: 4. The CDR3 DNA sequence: TGCGCCAGCAGCTTGGTACTAGCGGCCGATGAGCAGTTCTTC. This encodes CASSLVLAADEQFF.

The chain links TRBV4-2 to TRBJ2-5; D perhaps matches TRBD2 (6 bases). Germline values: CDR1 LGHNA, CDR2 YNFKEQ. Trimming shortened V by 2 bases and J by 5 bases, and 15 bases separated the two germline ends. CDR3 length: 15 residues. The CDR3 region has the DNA TGTGCCAGCAGCCAAACCGGGACTGAGTTGGAGACCCAGTACTTC. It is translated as CASSQTGTELETQYF.

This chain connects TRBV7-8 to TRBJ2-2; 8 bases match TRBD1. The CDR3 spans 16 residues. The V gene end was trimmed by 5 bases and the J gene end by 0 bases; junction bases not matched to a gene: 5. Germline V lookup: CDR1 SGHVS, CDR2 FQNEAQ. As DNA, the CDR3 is TGTGCCAGCAGCCCGAGGACAGGGACGAACACCGGGGAGCTGTTTTTT. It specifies CASSPRTGTNTGELFF.

The CDR3 protein is CASSLVPPEGTGELFF. As DNA, the CDR3 is TGTGCCAGCAGCTTAGTCCCTCCCGAGGGCACCGGGGAGCTGTTTTTT. J is TRBJ2-2 and V is TRBV7-9; weak D call: TRBD2 (5 bases). V lost 1 base and J lost 4, with 13 bases in between. The V gene's germline CDR1 is SEHNR and CDR2 FQNEAQ (reference sequence). This CDR3 contains 16 residues.

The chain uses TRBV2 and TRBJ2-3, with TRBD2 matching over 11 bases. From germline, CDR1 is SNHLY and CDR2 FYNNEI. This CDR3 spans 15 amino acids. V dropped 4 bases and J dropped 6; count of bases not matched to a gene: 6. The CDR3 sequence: CASSALAGGGDTQYF. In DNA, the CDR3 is TGTGCCAGCAGTGCCCTAGCGGGAGGCGGTGATACGCAGTATTTT.

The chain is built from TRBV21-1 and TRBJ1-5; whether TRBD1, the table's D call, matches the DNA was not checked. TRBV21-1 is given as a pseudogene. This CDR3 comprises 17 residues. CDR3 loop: CASSKFLGQGGCWPQHF. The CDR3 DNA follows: TGTGCCAGCAGCAAATTTCTGGGACAGGGTGGATGTTGGCCCCAGCATTTT.

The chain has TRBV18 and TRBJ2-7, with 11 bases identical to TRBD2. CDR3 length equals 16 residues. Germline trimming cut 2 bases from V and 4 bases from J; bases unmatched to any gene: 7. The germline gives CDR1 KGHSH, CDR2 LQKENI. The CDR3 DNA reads TGTGCCAGCTCACCAAGGTCTAGCGGGAGGCTATACGAGCAGTACTTC. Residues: CASSPRSSGRLYEQYF.

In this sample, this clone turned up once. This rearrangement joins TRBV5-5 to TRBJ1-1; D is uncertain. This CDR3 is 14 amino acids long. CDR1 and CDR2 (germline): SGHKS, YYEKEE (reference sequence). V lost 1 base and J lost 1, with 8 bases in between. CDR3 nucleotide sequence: TGTGCCAGCAGCTTGATGGTGGCGAACACTGAAGCTTTCTTT. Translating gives CASSLMVANTEAFF.

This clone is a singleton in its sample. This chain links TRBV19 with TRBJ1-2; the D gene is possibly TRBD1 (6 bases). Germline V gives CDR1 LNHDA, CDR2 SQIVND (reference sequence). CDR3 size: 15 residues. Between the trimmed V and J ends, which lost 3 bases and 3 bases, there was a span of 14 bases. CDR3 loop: CASSIMGTGYYGYTF. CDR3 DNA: TGTGCCAGTAGTATTATGGGTACAGGGTACTATGGCTACACCTTC.

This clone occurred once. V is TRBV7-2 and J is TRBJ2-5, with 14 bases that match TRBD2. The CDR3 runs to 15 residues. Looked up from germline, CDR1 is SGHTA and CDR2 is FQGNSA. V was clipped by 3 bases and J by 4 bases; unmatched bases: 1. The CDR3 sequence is CASSFGLAGGETQYF. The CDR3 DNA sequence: TGTGCCAGCAGCTTTGGACTAGCGGGAGGAGAGACCCAGTACTTC.

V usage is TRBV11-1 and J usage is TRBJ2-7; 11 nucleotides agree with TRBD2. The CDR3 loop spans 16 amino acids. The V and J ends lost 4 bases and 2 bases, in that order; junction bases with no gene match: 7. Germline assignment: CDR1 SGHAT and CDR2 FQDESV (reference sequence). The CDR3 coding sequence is TGTGCCAGCAGCTCACCAGGACTAGCGGGCCCCTACGAGCAGTACTTC. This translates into CASSSPGLAGPYEQYF.

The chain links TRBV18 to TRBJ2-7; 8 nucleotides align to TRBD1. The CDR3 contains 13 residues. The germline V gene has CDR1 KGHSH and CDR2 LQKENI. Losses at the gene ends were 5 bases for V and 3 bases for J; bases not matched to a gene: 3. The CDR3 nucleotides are TGTGCCAGCTCAGCAGGACAGGGCTACGAGCAGTACGTC. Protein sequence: CASSAGQGYEQYV.

The DNA of the CDR3 is TGTGCCATCAGTCCCGAGCGGGGGGCCTACAATGAGCAGTTCTTC. It codes for CAISPERGAYNEQFF. The V and J genes are TRBV10-3 and TRBJ2-1, with 9 bases identical to TRBD2. CDR3 length: 15 amino acids. The ends lost 5 bases at V and 2 bases at J; junction bases unmatched: 4. The V gene's germline CDR1 is ENHRY and CDR2 SYGVKD.

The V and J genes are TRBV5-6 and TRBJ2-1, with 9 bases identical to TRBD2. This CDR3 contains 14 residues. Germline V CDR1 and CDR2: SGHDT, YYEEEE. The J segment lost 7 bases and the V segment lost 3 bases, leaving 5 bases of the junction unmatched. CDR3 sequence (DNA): TGTGCCAGCAGCTATAGCGGGGGAATTAATGAGCAGTTCTTC. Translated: CASSYSGGINEQFF.

The DNA for the CDR3 is TGTGCCAGCAGCTTAAACTCTGAAAAACTGTTTTTT. This translates into CASSLNSEKLFF. The chain uses TRBV7-9 and TRBJ1-4, with unresolved D. The CDR3 totals 12 residues. Trimming took off 2 bases at V and 7 bases at J, with 5 bases between the two ends. CDR1 SEHNR and CDR2 FQNEAQ come from the germline V gene (reference sequence). Full variable domain (missing parts from reference TRBV7-9 and TRBJ1-4): DTGVSQNPRHKITKRGQNVTFRCDPISEHNRLYWYRQTLGQGPEFLTYFQNEAQLEKSRLLSDRFSAERPKGSFSTLEIQRTEQGDSAMYLCASSLNSEKLFFGSGTQLSVL.